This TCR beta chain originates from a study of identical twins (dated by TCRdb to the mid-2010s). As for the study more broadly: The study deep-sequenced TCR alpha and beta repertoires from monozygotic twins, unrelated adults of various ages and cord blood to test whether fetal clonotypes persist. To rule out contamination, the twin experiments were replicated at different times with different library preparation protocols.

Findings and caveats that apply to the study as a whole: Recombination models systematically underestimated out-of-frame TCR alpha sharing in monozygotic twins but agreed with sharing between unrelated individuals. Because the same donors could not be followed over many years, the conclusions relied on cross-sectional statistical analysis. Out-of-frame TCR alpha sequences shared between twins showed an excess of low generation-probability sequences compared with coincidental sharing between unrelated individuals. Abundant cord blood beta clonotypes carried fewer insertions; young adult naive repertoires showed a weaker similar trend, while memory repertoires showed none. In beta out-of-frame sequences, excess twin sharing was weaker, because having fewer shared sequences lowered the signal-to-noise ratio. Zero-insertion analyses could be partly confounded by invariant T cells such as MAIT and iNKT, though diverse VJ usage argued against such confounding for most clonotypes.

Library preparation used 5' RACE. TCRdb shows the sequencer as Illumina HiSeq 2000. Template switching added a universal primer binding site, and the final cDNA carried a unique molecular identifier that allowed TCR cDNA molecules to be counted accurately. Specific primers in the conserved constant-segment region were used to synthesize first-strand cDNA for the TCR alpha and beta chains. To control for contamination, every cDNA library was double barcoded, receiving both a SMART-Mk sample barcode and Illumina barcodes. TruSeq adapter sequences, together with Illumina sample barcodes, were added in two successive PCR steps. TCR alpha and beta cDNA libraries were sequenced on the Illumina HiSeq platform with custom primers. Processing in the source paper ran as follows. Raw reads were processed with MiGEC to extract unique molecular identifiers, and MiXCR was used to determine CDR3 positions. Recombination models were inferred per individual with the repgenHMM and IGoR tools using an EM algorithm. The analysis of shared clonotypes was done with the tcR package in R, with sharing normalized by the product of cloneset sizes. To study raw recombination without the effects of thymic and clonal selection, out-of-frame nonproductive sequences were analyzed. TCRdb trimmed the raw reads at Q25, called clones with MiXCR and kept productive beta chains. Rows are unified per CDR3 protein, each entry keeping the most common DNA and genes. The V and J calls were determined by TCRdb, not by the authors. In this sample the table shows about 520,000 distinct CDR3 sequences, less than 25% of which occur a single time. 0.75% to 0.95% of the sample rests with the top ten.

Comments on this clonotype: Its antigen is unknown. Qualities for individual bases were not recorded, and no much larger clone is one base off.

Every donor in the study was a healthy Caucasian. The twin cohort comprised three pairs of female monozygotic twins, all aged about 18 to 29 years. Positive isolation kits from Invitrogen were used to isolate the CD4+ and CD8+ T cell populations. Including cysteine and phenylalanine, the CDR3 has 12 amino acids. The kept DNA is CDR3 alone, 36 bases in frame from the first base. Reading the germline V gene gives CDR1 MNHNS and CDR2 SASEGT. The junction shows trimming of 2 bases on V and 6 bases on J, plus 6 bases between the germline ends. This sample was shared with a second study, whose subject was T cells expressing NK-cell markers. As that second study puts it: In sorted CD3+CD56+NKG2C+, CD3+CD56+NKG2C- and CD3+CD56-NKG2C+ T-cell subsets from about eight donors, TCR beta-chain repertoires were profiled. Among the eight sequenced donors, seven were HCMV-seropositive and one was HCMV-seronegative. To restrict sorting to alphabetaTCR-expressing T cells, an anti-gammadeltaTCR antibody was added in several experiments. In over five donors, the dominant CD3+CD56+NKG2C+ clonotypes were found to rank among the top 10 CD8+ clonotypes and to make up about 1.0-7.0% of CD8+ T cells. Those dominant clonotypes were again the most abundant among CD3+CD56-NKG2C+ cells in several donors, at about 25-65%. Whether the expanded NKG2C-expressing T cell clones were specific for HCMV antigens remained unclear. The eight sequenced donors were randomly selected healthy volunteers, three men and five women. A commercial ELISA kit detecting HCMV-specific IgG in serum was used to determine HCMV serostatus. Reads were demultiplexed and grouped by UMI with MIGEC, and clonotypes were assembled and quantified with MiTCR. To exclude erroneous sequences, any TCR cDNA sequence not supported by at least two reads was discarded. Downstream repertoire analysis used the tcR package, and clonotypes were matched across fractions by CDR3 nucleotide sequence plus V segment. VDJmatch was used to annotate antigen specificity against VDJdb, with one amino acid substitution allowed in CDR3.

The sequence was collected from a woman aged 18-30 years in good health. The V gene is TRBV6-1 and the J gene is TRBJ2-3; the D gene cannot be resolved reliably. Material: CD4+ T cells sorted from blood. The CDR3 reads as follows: CASSELSDTQYF. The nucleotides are TGTGCCAGCAGTGAATTAAGTGATACGCAGTATTTT.